The text below deals with one T cell receptor (beta chain). This specimen belongs to a study of regulatory T cells in long-lasting Graves disease. Time point denoted: newly diagnosed GD, antithyroid drugs for less than 3 months. Following extraction of RNA from PBMCs, that RNA was used to make the TCR library. Combining iRepertoire HTBI primers with Arm-PCR of CDR3 regions, the authors built TCR beta libraries. One entry per CDR3 protein, called by TCRdb with MiXCR from the multiplex PCR reads. The table includes about 560,000 distinct CDR3 sequences, about 16% detected once. The CDR3 is made up of 16 amino acids. The germline V gene has CDR1 LNHDA and CDR2 SQIVND (reference sequence). Unmatched junction bases numbered 3, after V lost 4 bases and J lost 0 bases. This same sample was also taken into another study, of T cells in Graves' hyperthyroidism and ophthalmopathy.

This material consisted of peripheral blood mononuclear cells (PBMCs), taken at new diagnosis, from a patient treated with antithyroid drugs. The J gene is TRBJ2-7, the V gene TRBV19; 13 bases align to TRBD2. This TCR was recovered from a man aged 18 to 30 with Graves disease. The CDR3 DNA follows: TGTGCCAGTAGTACTGGGACTAGCGGGGCCTCCTACGAGCAGTACTTC. As protein: CASSTGTSGASYEQYF.